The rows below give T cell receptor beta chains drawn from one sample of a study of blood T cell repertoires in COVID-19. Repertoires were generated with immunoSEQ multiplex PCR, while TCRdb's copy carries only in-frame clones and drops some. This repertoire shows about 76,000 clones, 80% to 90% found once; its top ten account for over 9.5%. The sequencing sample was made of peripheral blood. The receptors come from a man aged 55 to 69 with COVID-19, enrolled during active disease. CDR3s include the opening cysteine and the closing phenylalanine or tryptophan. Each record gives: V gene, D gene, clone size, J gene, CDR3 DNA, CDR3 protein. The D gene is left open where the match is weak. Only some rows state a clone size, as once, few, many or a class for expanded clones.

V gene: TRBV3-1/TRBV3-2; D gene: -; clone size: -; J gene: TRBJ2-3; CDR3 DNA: TGTGCCAGCAGCCAAAAACAGACTATTAGTGCAGATACGCAGTATTTT; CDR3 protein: CASSQKQTISADTQYF
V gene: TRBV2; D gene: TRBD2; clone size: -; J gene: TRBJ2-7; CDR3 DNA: TGTGCCAGCAGTGAAACTCATCTAGCGGCCTCCTACGAGCAGTACTTC; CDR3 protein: CASSETHLAASYEQYF
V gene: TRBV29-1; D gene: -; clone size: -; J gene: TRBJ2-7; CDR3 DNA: TGCAGCGTTGAGGTAGGCAGGGTCGAGCAGTACTTC; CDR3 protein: CSVEVGRVEQYF
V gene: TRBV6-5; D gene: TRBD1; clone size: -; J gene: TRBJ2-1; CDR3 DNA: TGTGCCAGCAGTAGACAGGGGGACTACAATGAGCAGTTCTTC; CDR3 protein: CASSRQGDYNEQFF
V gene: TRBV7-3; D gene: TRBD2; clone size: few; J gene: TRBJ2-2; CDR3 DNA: TGTGCCAGCAGCCAGCAGGGCCTAGCGGGAGGGCCCACCGGGGAGCTGTTTTTT; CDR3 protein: CASSQQGLAGGPTGELFF
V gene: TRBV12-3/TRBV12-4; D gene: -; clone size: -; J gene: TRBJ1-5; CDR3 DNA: TGTGCCAGCAGCAACCTGCGCCAGGGGCCCCAGCATTTT; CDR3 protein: CASSNLRQGPQHF
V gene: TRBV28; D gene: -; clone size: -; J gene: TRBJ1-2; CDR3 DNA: TGTGCCAGCACCCTCAGGGATGGCTACACCTTC; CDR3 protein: CASTLRDGYTF
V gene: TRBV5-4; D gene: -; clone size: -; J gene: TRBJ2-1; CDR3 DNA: TGTGCCAGCAGCTTGGCCTTGAGCTCGGTGAGTTACAATGAGCAGTTCTTC; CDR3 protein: CASSLALSSVSYNEQFF
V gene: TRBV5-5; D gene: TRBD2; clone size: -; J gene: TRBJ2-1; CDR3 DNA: TGTGCCAGCAGCTTGGGCCCCCTAGCGGGGGGGTACAATGAGCAGTTCTTC; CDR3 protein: CASSLGPLAGGYNEQFF
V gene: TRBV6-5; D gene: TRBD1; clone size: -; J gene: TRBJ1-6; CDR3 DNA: TGTGCCAGCAGCATTCCCGGGACAGGGGTTTCACCCCTCCACTTT; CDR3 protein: CASSIPGTGVSPLHF